Each of the 17 T cell receptor beta chains below was sequenced from the same sample in a study of shared clonotypes between healthy human individuals. Libraries were prepared by immunoSEQ multiplex PCR; TCRdb keeps only in-frame clonotypes and omits some of them. The sample lists just over 2,000,000 clones; 95% were seen once. The sequencing input was naive CD4+ T cells sorted from blood. Subset given: CD45RA+ positively selected. The receptors shown here come from a man in his late teens or twenties in good health.

In regard to this clone: It may be a read error: a sequence one base away is much more abundant. Distinct nucleotide sequences in the sample also encode this CDR3. CDR3 nucleotides: TGTGCCTGGATGCAGGACAGGGACTACGAGCAATACTTC. Translated: CAWMQDRDYEQYF. The J gene is TRBJ2-7, the V gene TRBV30, with D possibly matching TRBD1 (8 bases). This CDR3 has 13 residues. In germline, CDR1 is GTSNPN, CDR2 SVGIG (reference sequence).

The J gene is TRBJ2-5, the V gene TRBV12-1; TRBD2 reflects the table's D call only, with no check against the DNA. TRBV12-1 corresponds to a pseudogene. There are 14 residues in the CDR3. CDR3 in amino acids: CASSIAGGRETQYF. The CDR3 DNA is TGTGCCAGCAGCATTGCGGGGGGAAGAGAGACCCAGTACTTC.

The chain employs TRBV5-1 and TRBJ1-1, with D maybe TRBD1 (6 bases). The germline V gene has CDR1 SGHRS and CDR2 YFSETQ. The germline V and J ends were trimmed by 3 bases and 3 bases, with 15 bases remaining between them. The CDR3 is 15 amino acids. The CDR3 DNA reads TGCGCCAGCAGCTCCACAGGGCCGGGGCACACTGAAGCTTTCTTT. This sequence encodes CASSSTGPGHTEAFF.

The chain carries TRBV4-2 and TRBJ2-7, with D perhaps being TRBD1 or TRBD2 (5 bases each). The CDR3 has 14 amino acids. The germline gives CDR1 LGHNA, CDR2 YNFKEQ. V was clipped by 4 bases and J by 3 bases, with 13 bases between them. The CDR3 nucleotides read TGTGCCAGCAGCCCTCTGGGGGTGGGCTACGAGCAGTACTTC. Translation gives CASSPLGVGYEQYF.

This chain uses TRBV6-6 with TRBJ2-2; D not resolved. The germline CDR1 and CDR2 sequences are MNHNY and SVGAGI (reference sequence). CDR3 size: 14 residues. V was shortened by 6 bases and J by 1 base, with 9 bases between the two germline ends. The CDR3 sequence: CASRIPQNTGELFF. CDR3 coding DNA: TGTGCCAGCAGGATACCACAGAACACCGGGGAGCTGTTTTTT.

The CDR3 region is CASSYSGQGGRAVLTF. The CDR3 region has the DNA TGTGCCAGCAGTTACTCGGGACAGGGGGGCCGGGCCGTCCTGACTTTC. The V and J genes are TRBV6-5 and TRBJ2-6; 11 bases are a match to TRBD1. CDR1 and CDR2 from the germline V gene are MNHEY and SVGAGI. Trimming cost V 0 bases and J 12 bases; bases outside gene matches: 7. The CDR3 sequence is 16 residues long.

V is TRBV6-5 and J is TRBJ2-5; TRBD2 aligns across 12 bases. The CDR3 extends over 14 amino acids. V shed 9 bases, J shed 6 bases, and the junction held 8 bases outside the gene matches. Germline V gene lookup returns CDR1 MNHEY and CDR2 SVGAGI. CDR3 coding DNA: TGTGCCAGTACCTCTAGCGGGGGGGCAAAGACCCAGTACTTC. It is translated as CASTSSGGAKTQYF.

The CDR3 DNA reads TGCGCCAGCAGCCAAGACGAGAACACTGAAGCTTTCTTT. It is translated as CASSQDENTEAFF. This sequence joins TRBV4-3 and TRBJ1-1, with no clear D. Germline loops: CDR1 LGHNA, CDR2 YSLEER. The CDR3 contains 13 residues. V lost 0 bases and J lost 1, with 3 bases in between.

The chain employs TRBV6-5 and TRBJ1-1, with TRBD1 matching over 8 bases. V shed 6 bases and J 2 bases; nucleotides not matched to a gene: 8. Germline CDR1 reads MNHEY; CDR2 reads SVGAGI. The CDR3 contains 15 residues. This CDR3 is CASSPSDRVNTEAFF. CDR3 DNA: TGTGCCAGCAGCCCCTCGGACAGGGTCAACACTGAAGCTTTCTTT.

This clone has more than one count but fewer than ten. A much more abundant neighbour one base away suggests this may be a read error. Additional DNA sequences in this sample encode the identical CDR3. The chain couples TRBV7-9 to TRBJ1-1; D ambiguous. CDR1 SEHNR and CDR2 FQNEAQ come from the germline V gene (reference sequence). The CDR3 consists of 13 residues. The germline V and J ends were trimmed by 1 base and 1 base, with 4 bases remaining between them. For the CDR3, the DNA is TGTGCCAGCAGCTTAGACCCGAACACTGAAGCTTTCTTT. It codes for CASSLDPNTEAFF.

This clone is a singleton in its sample. The chain recombines TRBV30 with TRBJ2-5; D is unresolved. Deletions cut 4 bases from V and 5 bases from J, with 8 bases between. The length of the CDR3 is 11 residues. Germline V gene lookup returns CDR1 GTSNPN and CDR2 SVGIG (reference sequence). The CDR3 nucleotides read TGTGCCTGGAATACGAGGGAGACCCAGTACTTC. Its protein is CAWNTRETQYF.

The J gene is TRBJ1-4, the V gene TRBV28, with 11 bases fitting TRBD1. J was trimmed by 7 bases and V by 6 bases; bases with no gene match: 7. CDR1 and CDR2 from the germline V gene are MDHEN and SYDVKM. This CDR3 is built from 15 residues. The CDR3 DNA follows: TGTGCCAGCAGACGTGGGACAGGGGGAGGTGAAAAACTGTTTTTT. Its protein is CASRRGTGGGEKLFF.

The genes are TRBV4-3 and TRBJ2-5, with D uncertain. Germline loops: CDR1 LGHNA, CDR2 YSLEER. The CDR3 length is 14 residues. Trimming removed 0 bases from V and 3 bases from J, with 8 bases in between. DNA of the CDR3: TGCGCCAGCAGCCAAGAATTCCCCGAAGAGACCCAGTACTTC. It specifies CASSQEFPEETQYF.

This clone has just one count. V usage is TRBV6-5 and J usage is TRBJ2-3; a possible D gene is TRBD2 (6 bases). V was trimmed by 7 bases and J by 4 bases, leaving 15 bases between them. Germline lookup yields CDR1 MNHEY and CDR2 SVGAGI. This CDR3 region has 14 residues. CDR3 region: CASTRDLSADTQYF. In DNA, the CDR3 is TGTGCCAGCACGCGGGACCTCAGCGCAGATACGCAGTATTTT.

The V and J genes are TRBV7-2 and TRBJ2-7; 8 bases are a match to TRBD1. Germline V lookup: CDR1 SGHTA, CDR2 FQGNSA. The J segment lost 3 bases and the V segment lost 1 base, leaving 5 bases of the junction unmatched. CDR3 size: 15 residues. The chain's CDR3 is CASSLGQGANYEQYF. The DNA of the CDR3 is TGTGCCAGCAGCTTAGGCCAGGGGGCAAACTACGAGCAGTACTTC.

The gene calls are TRBV5-1 and TRBJ2-7; 7 nucleotides agree with TRBD2. Germline lookup yields CDR1 SGHRS and CDR2 YFSETQ. The junction had 7 bases not matched to a gene; V was cut back by 4 bases and J by 0 bases. The CDR3 is 15 residues long. CDR3: CASSPGGRSSYEQYF. The CDR3 DNA sequence: TGCGCCAGCAGCCCGGGGGGACGGAGCTCCTACGAGCAGTACTTC.

This rearrangement joins TRBV19 to TRBJ1-5; D might be TRBD1 (5 bases). This CDR3 contains 13 residues. Between the trimmed V and J ends, which lost 8 bases and 8 bases, there was a span of 16 bases. Germline-derived CDR1 and CDR2 are LNHDA and SQIVND (reference sequence). The CDR3 protein is CASARAPGEPQHF. CDR3 in DNA: TGTGCCAGTGCCAGGGCCCCGGGAGAGCCCCAGCATTTT.